Below, 7 T cell receptor beta chains from the same sample are listed, as sequenced in a study of breast tumors, draining lymph nodes, adjacent tissues (dated by TCRdb to the mid-2010s). The library was made by multiplex PCR. The sequencer was an Illumina HiSeq 2000. TCRdb's own reprocessing of the public reads used fastp at Q25 and MiXCR and kept productive beta chains. Records with the same CDR3 protein are collapsed into one entry carrying the most frequent genes and DNA. The sample table contains approximately 190,000 distinct CDR3 sequences; only one count was recorded for 31% of them. The ten largest clones capture roughly 4% of the sample. The lymph node samples were taken from the axillary draining lymph nodes of breast cancer patients. Sequencing was performed on axillary lymph node tissue. The receptors come from a female donor with breast cancer. Some clones in this sample may be carry-over from other donors' samples.

The chain combines TRBV3-1 with TRBJ2-5; tentatively, D is TRBD1 (6 bases). CDR1 LGHDT and CDR2 YNNKEL come from the germline V gene (reference sequence). Trimming pared 1 base from V and 5 bases from J, leaving 17 bases between. The CDR3 is 16 residues long. The CDR3 DNA is TGTGCCAGCAGCCAAGTTGGGCAGGGGTACGGGGAGACCCAGTACTTC. Residues: CASSQVGQGYGETQYF.

This clonotype was recorded at least ten times. J is TRBJ1-4 and V is TRBV12-3 or TRBV12-4; possible D gene TRBD1, 5 bases. Trimming left V 1 base short and J 8 bases short, with 14 bases between. This CDR3 contains 15 residues. The CDR3 here is CASSLDLGGNEKLFF. DNA for the CDR3: TGTGCCAGCAGTTTAGATCTCGGGGGGAACGAAAAACTGTTTTTT.

This clonotype appeared many times. The chain carries TRBV15 and TRBJ2-7, with 9 positions matching TRBD1. V gave up 2 bases and J gave up 5 bases; unmatched junction bases: 7. The CDR3 consists of 15 residues. Germline V lookup: CDR1 LNHNV, CDR2 YYDKDF (reference sequence). The CDR3, as DNA: TGTGCCACCAGCAGATCACGGGACAGGGCAGACGAGCAGTACTTC. It encodes CATSRSRDRADEQYF.

In regard to this clonotype: An end of the junction does not agree with germline; a read error may underlie this. The rearrangement uses TRBV5-1 and TRBJ2-1, with D unclear. The CDR3 covers 13 residues. Germline CDR1 and CDR2: SGHRS and YFSETQ. CDR3 amino acids: CASSLGLENDQFF. The CDR3 DNA follows: TGCGCCAGCAGCTTGGGACTCGAGAATGACCAGTTCTTC. Drawing the rest from reference TRBV5-1 and TRBJ2-1, the complete variable domain is KAGVTQTPRYLIKTRGQQVTLSCSPISGHRSVSWYQQTPGQGLQFLFEYFSETQRNKGNFPGRFSGRQFSNSRSEMNVSTLELGDSALYLCASSLGLENDQFFGPGTRLTVL.

This clonotype was detected many times. The gene calls are TRBV7-2 and TRBJ2-7; a weak D match, TRBD2 (5 bases). Deletions cut 1 base from V and 3 bases from J, with 13 bases between. The CDR3 consists of 15 residues. The germline V gene has CDR1 SGHTA and CDR2 FQGNSA. The CDR3 sequence: CASSLDVGEHYEQYF. In DNA form, the CDR3 reads TGTGCCAGCAGCTTAGATGTGGGAGAGCACTACGAGCAGTACTTC.

This clonotype occurred a few times. V is TRBV6-6 and J is TRBJ2-1; D unresolved. The V gene's germline CDR1 is MNHNY and CDR2 SVGAGI (reference sequence). The CDR3 contains 14 residues. V was cut by 6 bases and J by 3 bases, with 12 bases left in between. For the CDR3, the DNA is TGTGCCAGCAGGATAATGGGCTACTACAATGAGCAGTTCTTC. Residues: CASRIMGYYNEQFF.

This clonotype was recorded many times. The V gene is TRBV5-1, the J gene TRBJ1-6; 12 nucleotides match TRBD1. V dropped 0 bases and J dropped 9; count of bases not matched to a gene: 4. From germline, CDR1 is SGHRS and CDR2 YFSETQ. This CDR3 region has 16 residues. In DNA, the CDR3 is TGCGCCAGCAGCTTGGAGGGACAGGGGGCGCTTTCACCCCTCCACTTT. The encoded protein is CASSLEGQGALSPLHF. Variable domain in full (rest from reference TRBV5-1 and TRBJ1-6): KAGVTQTPRYLIKTRGQQVTLSCSPISGHRSVSWYQQTPGQGLQFLFEYFSETQRNKGNFPGRFSGRQFSNSRSEMNVSTLELGDSALYLCASSLEGQGALSPLHFGNGTRLTVT.